The entry that follows covers one T cell receptor (beta chain) sequence. The sample originates from a study of control samples from healthy donors and cancer patients. TCRdb keeps only in-frame clones here, not all; method: immunoSEQ multiplex PCR. The table shows 100,000 to 150,000 clones, with around 86% occurring only once. CDR3 length: 14 amino acids. Germline V lookup: CDR1 MNHEY, CDR2 SVGAGI. V was shortened by 6 bases and J by 2 bases, with 14 bases between the two germline ends. The rearrangement joins TRBV6-5 to TRBJ2-7; no clear D. The receptor comes from a man in his forties in good health. Sequencing was performed on blood. The chain's CDR3 is CASSSTDGPYEQYF. Written as DNA, the CDR3 is TGTGCCAGCAGCAGTACGGACGGTCCCTACGAGCAGTACTTC.